This T cell receptor beta chain was recorded in a study of T-cell reconstitution after alpha-beta-depleted transplantation in children. Study results and caveats: It was surviving recipient T cells and thymic progenitors that gave some patients high TCRbeta diversity at day 60. Several hundred graft clones that had expanded were reportedly the source of alpha-beta T cells about two months after transplant. The authors attributed T-cell counts and diversity one year after transplant mostly to newly produced T cells.

This clonotype was picked up many times. The target antigen is unknown. The library targeted TCRbeta and was prepared with unique molecular identifiers. TCRdb re-analysed the PCR reads in MiXCR, keeping a single row per CDR3 protein. The table has 200,000 to 250,000 distinct CDR3 sequences, 6.5% to 9% seen once. Germline CDR1 is KGHSH and CDR2 is LQKENI. The CDR3 loop spans 13 amino acids. V dropped 4 bases and J dropped 5 bases, with 11 bases sitting between them. Here the sequenced sample was PBMCs, mostly from graft donor cells, taken 180 days after TCRalphabeta/CD19-depleted stem cell transplant. The receptor's source is a male patient aged 10 to 17 who had a stem cell transplant for acute lymphoblastic leukemia, so the T cells may come from the graft donor. The V gene is TRBV18, the J gene TRBJ1-1; D possibly corresponds to TRBD1 (6 bases). The CDR3, as DNA: TGTGCCAGCTCACAGGGGGTAGAGACTGAAGCTTTCTTT. It codes for CASSQGVETEAFF. Filled out from reference TRBV18 and TRBJ1-1, the complete variable domain reads NAGVMQNPRHLVRRRGQEARLRCSPMKGHSHVYWYRQLPEEGLKFMVYLQKENIIDESGMPKERFSAEFPKEGPSILRIQQVVRGDSAAYFCASSQGVETEAFFGQGTRLTVV.